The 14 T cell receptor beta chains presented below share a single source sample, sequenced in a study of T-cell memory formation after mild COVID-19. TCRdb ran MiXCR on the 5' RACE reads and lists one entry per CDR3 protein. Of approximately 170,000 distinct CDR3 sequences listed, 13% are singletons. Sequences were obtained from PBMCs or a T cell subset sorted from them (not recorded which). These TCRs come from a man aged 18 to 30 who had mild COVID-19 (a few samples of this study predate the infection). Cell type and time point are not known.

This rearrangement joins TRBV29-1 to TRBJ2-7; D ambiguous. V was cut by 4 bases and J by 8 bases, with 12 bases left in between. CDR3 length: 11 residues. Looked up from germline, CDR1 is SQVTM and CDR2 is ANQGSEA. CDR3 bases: TGCAGCGTTGTGGTTCGTTGGAAGCAGTACTTC. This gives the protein CSVVVRWKQYF.

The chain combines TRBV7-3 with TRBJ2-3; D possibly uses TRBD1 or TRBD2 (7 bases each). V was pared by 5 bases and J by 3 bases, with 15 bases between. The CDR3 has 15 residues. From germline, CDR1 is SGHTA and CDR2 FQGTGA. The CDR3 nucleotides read TGTGCCAGCAGCCGAAACAGGGGACTAACAGATACGCAGTATTTT. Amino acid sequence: CASSRNRGLTDTQYF.

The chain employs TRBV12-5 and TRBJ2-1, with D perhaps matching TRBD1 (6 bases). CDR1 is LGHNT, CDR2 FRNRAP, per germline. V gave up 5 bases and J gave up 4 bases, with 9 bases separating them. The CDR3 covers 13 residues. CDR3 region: CASGPGQYNEQFF. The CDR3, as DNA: TGTGCTAGTGGTCCCGGACAGTACAATGAGCAGTTCTTC.

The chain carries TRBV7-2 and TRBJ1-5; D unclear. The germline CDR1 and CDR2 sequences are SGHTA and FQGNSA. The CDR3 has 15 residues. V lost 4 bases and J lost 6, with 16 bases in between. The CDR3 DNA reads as TGTGCCAGCAGCTCCCCCGCGGTTGGTCTTCAGCCCCAGCATTTT. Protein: CASSSPAVGLQPQHF.

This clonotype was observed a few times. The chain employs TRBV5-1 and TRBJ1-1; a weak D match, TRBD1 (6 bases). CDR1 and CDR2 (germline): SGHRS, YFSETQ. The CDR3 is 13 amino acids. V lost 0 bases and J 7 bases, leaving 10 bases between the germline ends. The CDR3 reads CASSLDREGEAFF. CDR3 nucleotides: TGCGCCAGCAGCTTGGACAGGGAGGGTGAAGCTTTCTTT.

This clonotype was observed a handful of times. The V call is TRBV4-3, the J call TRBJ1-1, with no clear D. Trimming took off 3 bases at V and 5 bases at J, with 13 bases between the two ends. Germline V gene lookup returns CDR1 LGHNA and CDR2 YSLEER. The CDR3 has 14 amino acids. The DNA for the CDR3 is TGCGCCAGCAGCCACCACGGCACGGCGACTGAAGCTTTCTTT. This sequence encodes CASSHHGTATEAFF.

The CDR3 DNA sequence: TGTGCCTGGAGTGTACAGGGTGAGACCCAGTACTTC. Translation: CAWSVQGETQYF. The chain joins TRBV30 to TRBJ2-5, with D perhaps matching TRBD1 (6 bases). Trimming left V 0 bases short and J 5 bases short, with 7 bases between. Per germline, CDR1 GTSNPN and CDR2 SVGIG (reference sequence). The CDR3 totals 12 residues.

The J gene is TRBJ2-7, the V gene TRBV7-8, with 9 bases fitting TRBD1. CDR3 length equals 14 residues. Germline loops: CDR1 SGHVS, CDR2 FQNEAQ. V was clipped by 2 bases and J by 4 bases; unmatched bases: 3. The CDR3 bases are TGTGCCAGCAGCTTATTGGGACAGGGTTACGAGCAGTACGTC. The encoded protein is CASSLLGQGYEQYV.

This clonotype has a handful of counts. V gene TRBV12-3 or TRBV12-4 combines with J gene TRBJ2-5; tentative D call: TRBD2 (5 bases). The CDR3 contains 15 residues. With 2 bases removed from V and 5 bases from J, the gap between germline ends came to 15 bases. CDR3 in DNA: TGTGCCAGCAGTTTAATGAGGGTGGGGTCCGAGACCCAGTACTTC. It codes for CASSLMRVGSETQYF.

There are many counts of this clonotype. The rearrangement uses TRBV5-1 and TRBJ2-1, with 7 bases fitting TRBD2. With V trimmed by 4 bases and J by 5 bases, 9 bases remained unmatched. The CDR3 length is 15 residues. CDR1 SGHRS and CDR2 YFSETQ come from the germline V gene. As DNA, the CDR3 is TGCGCCAGCAGCCTTCTGGGGGGGGTCCACAATGAGCAGTTCTTC. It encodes CASSLLGGVHNEQFF.

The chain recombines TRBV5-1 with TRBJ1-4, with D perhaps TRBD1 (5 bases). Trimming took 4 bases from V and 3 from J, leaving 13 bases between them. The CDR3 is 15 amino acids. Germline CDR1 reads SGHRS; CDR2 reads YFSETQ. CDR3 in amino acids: CASSLTGTSNEKLFF. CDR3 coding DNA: TGCGCCAGCAGCCTAACCGGGACCTCTAATGAAAAACTGTTTTTT. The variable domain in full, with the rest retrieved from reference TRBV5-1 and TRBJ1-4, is KAGVTQTPRYLIKTRGQQVTLSCSPISGHRSVSWYQQTPGQGLQFLFEYFSETQRNKGNFPGRFSGRQFSNSRSEMNVSTLELGDSALYLCASSLTGTSNEKLFFGSGTQLSVL.

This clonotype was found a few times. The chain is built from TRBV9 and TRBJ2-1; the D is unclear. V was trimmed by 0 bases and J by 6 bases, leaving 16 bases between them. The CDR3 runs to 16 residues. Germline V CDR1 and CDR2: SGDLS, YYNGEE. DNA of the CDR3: TGTGCCAGCAGCGTAGAGCCGTGGCTGAGTGGCAATGAGCAGTTCTTC. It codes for CASSVEPWLSGNEQFF.

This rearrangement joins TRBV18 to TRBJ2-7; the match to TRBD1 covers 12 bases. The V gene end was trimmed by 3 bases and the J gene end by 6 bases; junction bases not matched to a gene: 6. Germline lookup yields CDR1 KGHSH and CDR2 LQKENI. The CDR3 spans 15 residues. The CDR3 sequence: CASSPGTGGLGEQYF. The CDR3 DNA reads TGTGCCAGCTCACCTGGGACAGGGGGCTTAGGCGAGCAGTACTTC.

CDR3 coding DNA: TGTGCCACCAGCAGACGGTTTGGTAGAGATACGCAGTATTTT. Its translation: CATSRRFGRDTQYF. The genes are TRBV15 and TRBJ2-3; D uncertain. Per germline, CDR1 LNHNV and CDR2 YYDKDF (reference sequence). CDR3 length: 14 residues. With 2 bases removed from V and 5 bases from J, the gap between germline ends came to 11 bases.